Presented here are 6 T cell receptor beta chains from one specimen sequenced in a study of CD8+CD57+ T cells in acquired aplastic anemia. CDR3 and TCR beta VDJ profiling relied on a genomic DNA template. MiXCR was run by TCRdb on the reads, yielding one entry per CDR3 protein. The table lists some 150,000 distinct CDR3 sequences, 40% to 65% of them singletons. Whoever was chosen for sequencing had shown CD8+CD57+ cell expansion by flow cytometry. Sequenced sample: sorted CD4+, CD8+, or CD8+CD57+ T cells (not recorded which) from PBMCs. The receptor set was obtained from a human donor with aplastic anemia.

Details on this clonotype: No conserved phenylalanine or tryptophan ends this CDR3, so it is likely a read error. The DNA is omitted, as the CDR3 cannot be located on it reliably, and the CDR3 follows TCRdb's listing. The chain joins TRBV2 to TRBJ2-7. The CDR3 region is 8 residues in length, termini included. CDR1 SNHLY and CDR2 FYNNEI come from the germline V gene. The CDR3 here is CASQGENT.

V and J are TRBV7-9 and TRBJ1-1; TRBD1 might be the D (5 bases). The CDR3 is 13 amino acids. Trimming pared 6 bases from V and 1 base from J, leaving 9 bases between. Per the germline V gene, CDR1 is SEHNR and CDR2 is FQNEAQ (reference sequence). In nucleotides, the CDR3 is TGTGCCAGCAGTGAAGACAGGAACACTGAAGCTTTCTTT. Its protein is CASSEDRNTEAFF.

This chain joins TRBV12-3 or TRBV12-4 and TRBJ1-1; D gene ambiguous. The CDR3 spans 14 residues. Between the trimmed V and J ends, which lost 2 bases and 3 bases, there was a span of 10 bases. This CDR3 reads CASSLNHADTEAFF. CDR3 bases: TGTGCCAGCAGTTTAAATCATGCGGACACTGAAGCTTTCTTT.

The chain carries TRBV11-2 and TRBJ2-1, with 9 positions matching TRBD2. Per the germline V gene, CDR1 is SGHAT and CDR2 is FQNNGV. The V gene end was trimmed by 4 bases and the J gene end by 6 bases; junction bases not matched to a gene: 7. This CDR3 region has 15 residues. The CDR3 coding sequence is TGTGCCAGCAGCTCACCGGGACTAGCCCCCAATGAGCAGTTCTTC. It is translated as CASSSPGLAPNEQFF.

V gene TRBV7-8 combines with J gene TRBJ1-6; no clear D. Trimming removed 0 bases at V and 7 bases at J, with 10 bases between. The CDR3 is 15 amino acids. Germline-derived CDR1 and CDR2 are SGHVS and FQNEAQ. The CDR3 protein is CASSLALSGNSPLHF. CDR3 bases: TGTGCCAGCAGCTTAGCGCTAAGCGGGAATTCACCCCTCCACTTT.

There are many counts of this clonotype. Here the CDR3 reads CASSFHQGRDTEAFF. Written as DNA, the CDR3 is TGTGCCAGCAGCTTTCACCAGGGCCGAGACACTGAAGCTTTCTTT. The chain is built from TRBV7-8 and TRBJ1-1; possible D gene TRBD1, 5 bases. CDR3 length: 15 residues. V lost 3 bases to trimming and J lost 3 bases, with 14 bases between them. The germline V gene encodes CDR1 SGHVS and CDR2 FQNEAQ.